This T cell receptor beta chain was found in a study of blood T cells in healthy people across ages. This clonotype was seen more than once but under ten times. One junction end disagrees with the germline gene, perhaps due to a read error. Sample-barcoded 5' priming and a J-beta primer mix drove a second PCR of roughly 6 to 12 cycles. TCRdb re-analysed the 5' RACE reads in MiXCR, keeping a single row per CDR3 protein. Of some 290,000 distinct CDR3 sequences in the sample, around 30% were seen once. The sample taken for sequencing was blood. The source is a woman aged 70-85 years in good health.

The CDR3 nucleotides are TGTGCCAGCAGTCCTATACCTACGGGGCAGGGCTTC. Translation gives CASSPIPTGQGF. The chain combines TRBV6-6 with TRBJ2-5; D is perhaps TRBD1 or TRBD2 (5 bases each). This CDR3 region has 12 residues. Germline V gene sequence: CDR1 MNHNY, CDR2 SVGAGI (reference sequence).